This TCR beta chain was recovered during a study of T cell responses to AZD1222 COVID-19 vaccine. Worth noting for this clone: The antigen remains undetermined.

The study's findings and limits: Just a handful of AZD1222 recipients tested seropositive at baseline.

Clones were read by immunoSEQ multiplex PCR, and TCRdb kept only the in-frame ones, dropping some. The table shows some 150,000 clones, with approximately 90% occurring only once. Sample: peripheral blood, taken 28 days after the second AZD1222 dose. The receptor was derived from an adult who received the AZD1222 COVID-19 vaccine.

As DNA, the CDR3 is TGCGCCAGCAGCCAAGACCCCGCGGGTGGCTACACCTTC. As protein: CASSQDPAGGYTF. The rearrangement links TRBV4-1 to TRBJ1-2; D unclear. Germline-derived CDR1 and CDR2 are MGHRA and YSYEKL. The CDR3 has 13 amino acids. Trimming left V 0 bases short and J 7 bases short, with 9 bases between.